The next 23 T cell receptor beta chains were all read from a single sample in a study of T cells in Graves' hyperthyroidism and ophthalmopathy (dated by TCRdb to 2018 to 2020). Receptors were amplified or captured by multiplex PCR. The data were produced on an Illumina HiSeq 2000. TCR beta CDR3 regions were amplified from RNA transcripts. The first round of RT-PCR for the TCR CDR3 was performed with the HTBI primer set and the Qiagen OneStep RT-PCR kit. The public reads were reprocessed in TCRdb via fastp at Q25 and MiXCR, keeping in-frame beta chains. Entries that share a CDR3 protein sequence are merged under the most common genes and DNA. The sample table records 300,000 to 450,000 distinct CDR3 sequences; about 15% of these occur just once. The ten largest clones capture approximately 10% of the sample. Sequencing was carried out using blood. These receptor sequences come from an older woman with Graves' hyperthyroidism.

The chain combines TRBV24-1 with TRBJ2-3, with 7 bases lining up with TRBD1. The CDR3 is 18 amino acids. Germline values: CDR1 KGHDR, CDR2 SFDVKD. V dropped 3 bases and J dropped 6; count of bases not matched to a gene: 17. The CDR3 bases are TGTGCCACCAGTGATCCATCTGTGGGACAGCATAGTCCTGATACGCAGTATTTT. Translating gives CATSDPSVGQHSPDTQYF.

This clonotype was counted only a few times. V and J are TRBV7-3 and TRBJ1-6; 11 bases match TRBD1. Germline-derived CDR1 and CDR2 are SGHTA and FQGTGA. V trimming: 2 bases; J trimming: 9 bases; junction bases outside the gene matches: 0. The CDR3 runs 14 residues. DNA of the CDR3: TGTGCCAGCAGCTTAGGGACAGGGGGTTCACCCCTCCACTTT. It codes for CASSLGTGGSPLHF. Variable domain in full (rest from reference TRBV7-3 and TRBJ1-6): GAGVSQTPSNKVTEKGKYVELRCDPISGHTALYWYRQSLGQGPEFLIYFQGTGAADDSGLPNDRFFAVRPEGSVSTLKIQRTERGDSAVYLCASSLGTGGSPLHFGNGTRLTVT.

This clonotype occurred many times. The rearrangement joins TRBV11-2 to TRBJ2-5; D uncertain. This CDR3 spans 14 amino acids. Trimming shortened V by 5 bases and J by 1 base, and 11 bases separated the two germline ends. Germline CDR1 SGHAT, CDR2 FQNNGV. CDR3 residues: CASSPPDRQETQYF. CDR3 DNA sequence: TGTGCCAGCAGCCCCCCGGATCGCCAAGAGACCCAGTACTTC.

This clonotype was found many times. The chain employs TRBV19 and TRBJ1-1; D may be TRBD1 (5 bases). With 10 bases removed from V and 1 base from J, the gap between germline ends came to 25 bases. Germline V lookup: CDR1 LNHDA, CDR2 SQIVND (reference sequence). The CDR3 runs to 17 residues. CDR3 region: CATKPLTWGARNTEAFF. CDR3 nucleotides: TGTGCCACTAAACCACTTACTTGGGGCGCTCGGAACACTGAAGCTTTCTTT. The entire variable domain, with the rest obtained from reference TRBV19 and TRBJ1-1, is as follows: DGGITQSPKYLFRKEGQNVTLSCEQNLNHDAMYWYRQDPGQGLRLIYYSQIVNDFQKGDIAEGYSVSREKKESFPLTVTSAQKNPTAFYLCATKPLTWGARNTEAFFGQGTRLTVV.

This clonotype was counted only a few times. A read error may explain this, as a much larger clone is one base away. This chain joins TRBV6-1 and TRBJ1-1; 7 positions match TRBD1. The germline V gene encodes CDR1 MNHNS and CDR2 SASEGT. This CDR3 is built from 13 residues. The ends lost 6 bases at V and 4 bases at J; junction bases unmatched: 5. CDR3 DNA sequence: TGTGCCAGCAGGATACAGGGGTGCACTGAAGCTTTCTTT. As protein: CASRIQGCTEAFF.

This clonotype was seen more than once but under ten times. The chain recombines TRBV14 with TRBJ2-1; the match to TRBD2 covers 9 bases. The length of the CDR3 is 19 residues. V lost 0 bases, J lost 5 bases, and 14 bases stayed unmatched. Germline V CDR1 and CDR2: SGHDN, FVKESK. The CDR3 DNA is TGTGCCAGCAGCCAAGACCTTGGGCCTCTTAGCGGGAGCCACAATGAGCAGTTCTTC. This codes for CASSQDLGPLSGSHNEQFF.

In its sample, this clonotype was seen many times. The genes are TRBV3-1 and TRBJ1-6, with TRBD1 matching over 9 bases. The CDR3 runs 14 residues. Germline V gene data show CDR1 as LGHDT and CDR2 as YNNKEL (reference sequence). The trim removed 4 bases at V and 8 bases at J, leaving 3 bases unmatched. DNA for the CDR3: TGTGCCAGCAGCCGACAGGGGGTAGATTCACCCCTCCACTTT. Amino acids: CASSRQGVDSPLHF.

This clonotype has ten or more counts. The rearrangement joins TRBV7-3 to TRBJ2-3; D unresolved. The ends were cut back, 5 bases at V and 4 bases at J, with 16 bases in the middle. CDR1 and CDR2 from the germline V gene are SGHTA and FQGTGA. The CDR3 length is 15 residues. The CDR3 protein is CASSPSLLAPDTQYF. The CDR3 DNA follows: TGTGCCAGCAGCCCCAGTCTGCTGGCCCCAGATACGCAGTATTTT. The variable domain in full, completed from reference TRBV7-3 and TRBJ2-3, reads GAGVSQTPSNKVTEKGKYVELRCDPISGHTALYWYRQSLGQGPEFLIYFQGTGAADDSGLPNDRFFAVRPEGSVSTLKIQRTERGDSAVYLCASSPSLLAPDTQYFGPGTRLTVL.

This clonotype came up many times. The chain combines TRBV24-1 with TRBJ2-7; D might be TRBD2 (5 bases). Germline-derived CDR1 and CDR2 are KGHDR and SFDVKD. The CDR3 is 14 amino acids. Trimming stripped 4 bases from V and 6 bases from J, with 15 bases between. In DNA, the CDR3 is TGTGCCACCAGTGAGGATGAGGGAATCGGCGAGCAGTACTTC. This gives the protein CATSEDEGIGEQYF.

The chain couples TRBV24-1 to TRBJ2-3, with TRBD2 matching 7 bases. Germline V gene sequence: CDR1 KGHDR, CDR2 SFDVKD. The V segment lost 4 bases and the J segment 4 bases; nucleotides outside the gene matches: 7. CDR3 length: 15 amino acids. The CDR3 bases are TGTGCCACCAGTGACCCAGGACTAGTCCCAGATACGCAGTATTTT. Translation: CATSDPGLVPDTQYF.

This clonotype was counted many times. Here the CDR3 DNA reads TGCGCCAGCAGCGGGAAGACAGGGGGGAACACTGAAGCTTTCTTT. Translating it yields CASSGKTGGNTEAFF. This chain links TRBV5-1 with TRBJ1-1; 9 nucleotides align to TRBD1. Germline assignment: CDR1 SGHRS and CDR2 YFSETQ. This CDR3 comprises 15 residues. V trimming: 4 bases; J trimming: 1 base; junction bases outside the gene matches: 5.

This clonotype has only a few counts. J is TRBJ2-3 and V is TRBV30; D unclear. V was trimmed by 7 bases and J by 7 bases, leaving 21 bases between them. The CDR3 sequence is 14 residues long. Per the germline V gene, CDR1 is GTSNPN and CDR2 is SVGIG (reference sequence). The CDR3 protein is CASEGLGFVYTQYF. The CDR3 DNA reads TGTGCCTCCGAAGGTCTAGGGTTCGTGTATACGCAGTATTTT. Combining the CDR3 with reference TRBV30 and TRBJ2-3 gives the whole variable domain SQTIHQWPATLVQPVGSPLSLECTVEGTSNPNLYWYRQAAGRGLQLLFYSVGIGQISSEVPQNLSASRPQDRQFILSSKKLLLSDSGFYLCASEGLGFVYTQYFGPGTRLTVL.

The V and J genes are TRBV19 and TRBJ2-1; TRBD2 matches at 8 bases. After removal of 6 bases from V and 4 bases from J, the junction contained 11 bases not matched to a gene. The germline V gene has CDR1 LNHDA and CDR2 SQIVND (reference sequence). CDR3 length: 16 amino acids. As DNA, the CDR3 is TGTGCCAGTAGCCGAACTAGACTAGCGCCATACAATGAGCAGTTCTTC. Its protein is CASSRTRLAPYNEQFF.

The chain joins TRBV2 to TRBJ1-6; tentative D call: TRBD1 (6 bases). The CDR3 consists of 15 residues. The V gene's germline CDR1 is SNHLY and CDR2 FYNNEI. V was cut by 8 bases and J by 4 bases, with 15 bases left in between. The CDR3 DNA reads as TGTGCCAGCGCAACCCCGGACAGATATAATTCACCCCTCCACTTT. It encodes CASATPDRYNSPLHF.

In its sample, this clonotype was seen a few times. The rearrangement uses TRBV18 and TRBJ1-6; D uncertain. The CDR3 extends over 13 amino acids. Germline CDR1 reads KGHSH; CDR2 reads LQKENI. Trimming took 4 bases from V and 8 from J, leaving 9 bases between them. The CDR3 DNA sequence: TGTGCCAGCTCACTATTCCGGGATTCACCCCTCCACTTT. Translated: CASSLFRDSPLHF.

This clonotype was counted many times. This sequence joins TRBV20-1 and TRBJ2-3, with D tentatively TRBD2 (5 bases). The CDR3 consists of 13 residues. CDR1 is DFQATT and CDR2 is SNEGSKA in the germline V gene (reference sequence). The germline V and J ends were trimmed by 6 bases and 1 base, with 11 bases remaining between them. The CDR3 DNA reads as TGCAGTGCCGCCAAGGAGGGCACAGATACGCAGTATTTT. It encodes CSAAKEGTDTQYF.

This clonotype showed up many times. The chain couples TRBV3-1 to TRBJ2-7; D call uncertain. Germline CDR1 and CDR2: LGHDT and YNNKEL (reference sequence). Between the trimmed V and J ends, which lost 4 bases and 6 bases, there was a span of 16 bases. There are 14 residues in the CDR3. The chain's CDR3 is CASSPLTRRSEQYF. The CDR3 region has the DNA TGTGCCAGCAGCCCGTTGACGAGGCGTAGCGAGCAGTACTTC.

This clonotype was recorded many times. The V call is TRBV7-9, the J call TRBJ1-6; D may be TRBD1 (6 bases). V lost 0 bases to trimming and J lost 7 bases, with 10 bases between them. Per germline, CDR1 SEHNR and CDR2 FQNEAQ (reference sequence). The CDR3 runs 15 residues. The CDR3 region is CASSLAGHRNSPLHF. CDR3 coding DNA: TGTGCCAGCAGCTTAGCGGGACATCGGAATTCACCCCTCCACTTT.

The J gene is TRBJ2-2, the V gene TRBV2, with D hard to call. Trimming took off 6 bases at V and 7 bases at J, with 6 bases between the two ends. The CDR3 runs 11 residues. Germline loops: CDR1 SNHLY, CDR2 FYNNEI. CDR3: CASSEIGELFF. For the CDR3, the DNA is TGTGCCAGCAGCGAGATCGGGGAGCTGTTTTTT. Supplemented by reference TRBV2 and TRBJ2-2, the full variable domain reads EPEVTQTPSHQVTQMGQEVILRCVPISNHLYFYWYRQILGQKVEFLVSFYNNEISEKSEIFDDQFSVERPDGSNFTLKIRSTKLEDSAMYFCASSEIGELFFGEGSRLTVL.

The CDR3 reads CSAPGSPGQPQHF. CDR3 DNA sequence: TGCAGTGCTCCGGGGTCACCGGGCCAGCCCCAGCATTTT. The chain joins TRBV20-1 to TRBJ1-5; D unresolved. Per the germline V gene, CDR1 is DFQATT and CDR2 is SNEGSKA (reference sequence). The CDR3 has 13 residues. V gave up 5 bases and J gave up 7 bases, with 15 bases separating them.

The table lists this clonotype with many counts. This CDR3 reads CASSDASTVGIQYF. CDR3 coding DNA: TGTGCCAGCAGTGACGCATCGACAGTTGGCATTCAGTACTTC. The chain carries TRBV6-1 and TRBJ2-4; D is possibly TRBD1 (5 bases). V was cut by 3 bases and J by 9 bases, with 15 bases left in between. The CDR3 consists of 14 residues. The germline V gene has CDR1 MNHNS and CDR2 SASEGT.

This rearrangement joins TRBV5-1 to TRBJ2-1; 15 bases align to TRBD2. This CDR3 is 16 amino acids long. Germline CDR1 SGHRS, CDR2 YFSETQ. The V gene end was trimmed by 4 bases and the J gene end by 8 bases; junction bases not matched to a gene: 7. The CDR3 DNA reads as TGCGCCAGCAGCGGGGGACTAGCGGGAGGAATTCATGAGCAGTTCTTC. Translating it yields CASSGGLAGGIHEQFF.

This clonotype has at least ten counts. CDR3 in DNA: TGTGCCAGCAGTTTAGTAGCGGGAGCCCGCCAAGAGACCCAGTACTTC. Encoded protein: CASSLVAGARQETQYF. The chain employs TRBV12-3 or TRBV12-4 and TRBJ2-5, with 9 bases aligning to TRBD2. The CDR3 spans 16 residues. Trimming at V came to 1 base and at J to 1 base, leaving 4 bases not matched to a gene.